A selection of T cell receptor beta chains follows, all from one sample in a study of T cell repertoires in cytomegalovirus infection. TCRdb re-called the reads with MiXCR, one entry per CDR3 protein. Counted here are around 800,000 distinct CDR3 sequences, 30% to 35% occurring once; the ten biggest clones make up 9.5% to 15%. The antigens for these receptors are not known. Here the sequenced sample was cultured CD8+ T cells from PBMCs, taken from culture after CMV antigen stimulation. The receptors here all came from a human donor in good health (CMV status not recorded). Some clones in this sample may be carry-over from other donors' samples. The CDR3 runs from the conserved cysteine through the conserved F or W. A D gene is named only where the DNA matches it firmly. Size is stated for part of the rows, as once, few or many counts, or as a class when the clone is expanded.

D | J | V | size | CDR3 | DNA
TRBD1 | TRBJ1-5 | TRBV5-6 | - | CASSLTTGGNQPQHF | TGTGCCAGCAGCTTGACCACAGGGGGCAATCAGCCCCAGCATTTT
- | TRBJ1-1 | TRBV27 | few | CASSLIAGTEAFF | TGTGCCAGCAGTTTAATTGCGGGCACTGAAGCTTTCTTT
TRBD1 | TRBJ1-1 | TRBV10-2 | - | CASSVGTANTEAFF | TGCGCCAGCAGTGTCGGGACAGCGAACACTGAAGCTTTCTTT
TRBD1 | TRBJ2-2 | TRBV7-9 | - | CASSTGTGIGTGELFF | TGTGCCAGCAGCACCGGGACAGGGATAGGCACCGGGGAGCTGTTTTTT
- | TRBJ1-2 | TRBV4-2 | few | CASSQDYQDLGYGYTF | TGTGCCAGCAGCCAAGACTATCAGGACCTGGGCTATGGCTACACCTTC
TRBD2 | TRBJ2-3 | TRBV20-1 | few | CSARVPGLAGGLFQDTQYF | TGCAGTGCTAGAGTGCCCGGGCTAGCGGGGGGGCTGTTTCAAGATACGCAGTATTTT
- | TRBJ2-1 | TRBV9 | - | CASSETNNEQFF | TGTGCCAGCAGCGAAACTAACAATGAGCAGTTCTTC
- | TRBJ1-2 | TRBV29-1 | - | CSVEVADASNYGYTF | TGCAGCGTTGAAGTGGCCGACGCGTCTAACTATGGCTACACCTTC
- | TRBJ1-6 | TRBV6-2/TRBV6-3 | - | CASSKSSYNSPLHF | TGTGCCAGCAGCAAGAGCTCCTATAATTCACCCCTCCACTTT
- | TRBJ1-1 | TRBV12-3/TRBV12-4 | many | CASSLSGDDTEAFF | TGTGCCAGCAGTTTATCTGGAGACGACACTGAAGCTTTCTTT
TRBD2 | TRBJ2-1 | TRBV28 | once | CASSPRLAVYNKQFF | TGTGCCAGCAGTCCCCGACTAGCGGTTTACAATAAGCAGTTCTTC
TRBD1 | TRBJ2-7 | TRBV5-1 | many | CASSIQGAYEQYF | TGCGCCAGCAGCATCCAGGGGGCCTACGAGCAGTACTTC
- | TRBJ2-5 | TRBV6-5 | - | CASSSGVTQYF | TGTGCCAGCAGTTCCGGTGTGACCCAGTACTTC
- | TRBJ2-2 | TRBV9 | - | CASSVYTGELFF | TGTGCCAGCAGCGTTTACACCGGGGAGCTGTTTTTT
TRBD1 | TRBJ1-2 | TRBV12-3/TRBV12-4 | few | CASSPDREGGYGYTF | TGTGCCAGCAGTCCTGACAGGGAAGGGGGCTATGGCTACACCTTC
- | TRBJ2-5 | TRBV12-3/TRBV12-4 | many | CASSPRDYQETQYF | TGTGCCAGCAGTCCCCGGGACTACCAAGAGACCCAGTACTTC
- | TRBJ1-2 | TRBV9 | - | CASSGDINYGYTF | TGTGCCAGCAGCGGGGACATCAACTATGGCTACACCTTC
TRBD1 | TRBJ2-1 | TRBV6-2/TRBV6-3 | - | CASSYQGQGYNEQFF | TGTGCCAGCAGCTACCAGGGACAGGGATACAATGAGCAGTTCTTC
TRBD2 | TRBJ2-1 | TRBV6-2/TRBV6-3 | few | CASRVSGGADYEQFF | TGTGCCAGCAGAGTTAGCGGGGGGGCGGACTATGAGCAGTTCTTC
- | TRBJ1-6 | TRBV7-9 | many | CASSPTFIKGSPLHF | TGTGCCAGCAGCCCAACATTCATAAAGGGTTCACCCCTCCACTTT
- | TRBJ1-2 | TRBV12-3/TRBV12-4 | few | CASTPRFEAGYGYTF | TGTGCCAGCACCCCCCGGTTTGAGGCTGGCTATGGCTACACCTTC
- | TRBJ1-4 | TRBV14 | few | CASSQPGLSGEKLFF | TGTGCCAGCAGCCAACCTGGGCTTTCGGGGGAAAAACTGTTTTTT
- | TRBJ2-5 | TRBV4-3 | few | CASSQERDGPGTQYF | TGCGCCAGCAGCCAAGAAAGGGACGGCCCCGGGACCCAGTACTTC
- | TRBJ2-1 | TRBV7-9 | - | CASTSGRHNEQFF | TGTGCCAGCACGAGCGGTCGTCACAATGAGCAGTTCTTC
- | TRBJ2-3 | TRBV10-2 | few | CASSDLWSVISGPSTDTQYF | TGCGCCAGCAGTGATCTTTGGTCGGTAATTAGCGGCCCTAGCACAGATACGCAGTATTTT
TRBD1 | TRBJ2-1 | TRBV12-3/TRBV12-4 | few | CASSPTGGLSPSYNEQFF | TGTGCCAGCAGTCCGACAGGGGGCCTAAGTCCCTCCTACAATGAGCAGTTCTTC
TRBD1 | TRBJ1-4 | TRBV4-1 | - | CASSQMGGQGAAGKLFF | TGCGCCAGCAGCCAAATGGGAGGACAGGGGGCGGCGGGAAAACTGTTTTTT
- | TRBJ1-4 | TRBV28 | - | CATHRAEKLFF | TGTGCCACACACCGGGCCGAAAAACTGTTTTTT